This T cell receptor beta chain was profiled in a study of blood T cell repertoires in COVID-19. On the study more broadly: Researchers got acute and convalescent COVID-19 samples from the United States, Italy and Spain.

The germline CDR1 and CDR2 sequences are SGHAT and FQDESV (reference sequence). After removal of 3 bases from V and 3 bases from J, the junction contained 6 bases not matched to a gene. This CDR3 is built from 16 residues. Original processing methods: Estimation of nucleated cell counts was performed using reference gene primer amplification. The method was immunoSEQ multiplex PCR; TCRdb's version includes in-frame clones alone and lacks a portion of them. The DNA gave D and trimming, while V, J and clone size come from that table. The data contain some 50,000 clones, roughly 70% of them singletons. The sequenced material came from peripheral blood. This chain links TRBV11-1 with TRBJ2-3; 10 bases map to TRBD2. The source of this sequence is a woman in her 70s with acute or convalescent COVID-19. The CDR3 loop is CASSFGTSVRTDTQYF. The DNA of the CDR3 is TGTGCCAGCAGCTTCGGGACTAGCGTGAGGACAGATACGCAGTATTTT.